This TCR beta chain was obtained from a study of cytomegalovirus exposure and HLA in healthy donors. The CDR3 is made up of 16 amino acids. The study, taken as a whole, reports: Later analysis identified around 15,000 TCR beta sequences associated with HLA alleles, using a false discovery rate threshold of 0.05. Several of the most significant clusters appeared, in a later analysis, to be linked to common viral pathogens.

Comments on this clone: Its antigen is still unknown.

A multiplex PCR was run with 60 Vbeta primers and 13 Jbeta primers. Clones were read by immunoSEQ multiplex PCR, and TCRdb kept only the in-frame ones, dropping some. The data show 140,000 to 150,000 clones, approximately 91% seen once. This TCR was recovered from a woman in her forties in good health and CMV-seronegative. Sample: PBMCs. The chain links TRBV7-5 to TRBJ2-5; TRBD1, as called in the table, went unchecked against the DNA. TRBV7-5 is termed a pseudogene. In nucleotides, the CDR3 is TGTGTCAGAAGCTTAGCATTGGGGCCGCGGCGGGAGACCCAGTACTTC. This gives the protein CVRSLALGPRRETQYF.